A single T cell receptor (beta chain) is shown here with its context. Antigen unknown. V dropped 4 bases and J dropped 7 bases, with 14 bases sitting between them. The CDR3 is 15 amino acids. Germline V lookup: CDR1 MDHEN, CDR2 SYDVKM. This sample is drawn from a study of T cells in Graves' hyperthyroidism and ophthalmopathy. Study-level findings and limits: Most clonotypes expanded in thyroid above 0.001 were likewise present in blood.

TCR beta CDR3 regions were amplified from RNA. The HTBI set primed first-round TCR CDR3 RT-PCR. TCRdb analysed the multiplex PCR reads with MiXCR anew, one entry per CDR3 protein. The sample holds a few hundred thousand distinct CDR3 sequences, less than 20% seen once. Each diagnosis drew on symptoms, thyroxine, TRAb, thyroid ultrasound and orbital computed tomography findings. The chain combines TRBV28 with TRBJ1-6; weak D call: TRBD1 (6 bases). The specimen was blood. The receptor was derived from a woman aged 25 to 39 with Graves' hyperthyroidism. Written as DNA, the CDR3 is TGTGCCAGCAGTTCGATTACAGGGCAAAATTCACCCCTCCACTTT. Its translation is CASSSITGQNSPLHF.